What follows is one T cell receptor (beta chain) and its context. Its antigen is not identified. Extractions gave at least 5.5 micrograms of total RNA per sample. Germline V gives CDR1 SGHTS, CDR2 YDEGEE. V dropped 4 bases and J dropped 5 bases, with 14 bases sitting between them. The CDR3 contains 14 residues. This record belongs to a study of blood T cells in healthy people across ages. Study-level findings and limits: Because sorting was not performed, PBMCs prevented conclusive naive versus antigen-experienced comparison. In the absence of known donor CMV status, changes in expanded clonotypes were possibly confounded.

The second PCR ran roughly 7 to 11 cycles with a sample-barcoded 5' primer and J-beta primers. Researchers report that a template-switch adaptor with 12 random nucleotides tagged each cDNA molecule. TCRdb reanalysed the 5' RACE reads using MiXCR and keeps one entry per CDR3 protein. Here the sample spans around 800,000 distinct CDR3 sequences, 55% to 65% being singletons. The receptor was isolated from a man aged 25-40 years in good health. The rearrangement links TRBV5-8 to TRBJ2-3; D might be TRBD2 (5 bases). The specimen was blood. CDR3 sequence (DNA): TGTGCCAGCAGCCCCCAACCCGGGGAAGATACGCAGTATTTT. This codes for CASSPQPGEDTQYF.